This TCR beta chain was found in a study of T cell responses to AZD1222 COVID-19 vaccine (dated by TCRdb to the early 2020s). For the wider study: TCR sequencing covered 230 or so trial participants: some 210 given two doses of AZD1222 and 26 given two doses of MenACWY control vaccine. Trial participants were enrolled by age into subgroups of 18-55, 56-69 and 70-plus years, and 148, 28 and 57 TCR-sequenced participants, respectively, were included in these subgroups. Overall results and qualifications from the work: Only a handful of AZD1222 recipients were SARS-CoV-2 seropositive at baseline, limiting conclusions about previously exposed vaccinees. CD4 TCRs associated with the vaccine covered the entire spike protein, and the dominant responses were in regions 160-218 and 743-854. Participants were mostly white British, with more females than males. The authors suggested clonal diversity may have been underestimated. After two AZD1222 doses, both the breadth and the depth of spike-specific TCRs were significantly higher than at day 0 and than in MenACWY recipients. The 56-69-year group was small, and its depth increase did not reach significance, likely because of low power. No day 14 peak-response samples were available, so repertoires were characterized only after the peak T cell response. Epitopes outside the regions mutated in the B.1.351 and B.1.1.7 variants were reportedly recognized by nearly half of the unique spike-specific TCRs.

The label giving this sample's time point can be read as: about 28 days (+/-7) after the second vaccine dose. AZD1222 recipients with second doses at about 4 weeks or about 12 weeks were pooled, because spike-specific TCR depth and breadth did not differ between schedules. Vaccinee samples were obtained from the UK trials COV001 and COV002, which included a single-blind randomized controlled phase 2/3 trial of AZD1222 (ChAdOx1 nCoV-19) in healthy adults. Trial participant PBMC samples were collected at day 0 and day 28 after the second dose for TCRbeta chain sequencing. The CDR3 regions of human TCRbeta chains were subjected to immunosequencing. Turning to the authors' computational methods: Repertoire TCRs were checked for matches against a reference library of SARS-CoV-2-specific TCRs that had been generated using the MIRA antigen-specificity platform. Breadth was defined as the fraction of unique TCRs that were SARS-CoV-2-associated. Depth was defined as the fraction of total T cells that were SARS-CoV-2-associated. Using the MIRA data, every spike-specific TCR was mapped to the spike region that the TCR reacted to and assigned to either a CD4 or a CD8 class. Log10-transformed breadth and depth values were compared by one-way ANOVA with Sidak's multiple comparisons tests. Drawn from immuneACCESS, this table holds only the in-frame rearrangements with V and J called that TCRdb kept. Clones are partly lost; checked studies trace under half to an unresolved V gene and leave the rest unexplained. The DNA was the basis for D and trimming; V, J and clone size are from that table. The table for this sample lists roughly 110,000 clones; roughly nine tenths of them were counted only once. The ten top clones hold around 4.5% of the sample.

From its cysteine to its phenylalanine, the CDR3 spans 18 amino acids. Only CDR3 DNA is held: 54 bases, read in frame from base 1. CDR1 and CDR2, per the germline V gene, are SQVTM and ANQGSEA. V is clipped by 1 base and J by 8 bases, and the sequence between their germline boundaries is 29 bases long. Comment on this clone: Which antigen it targets is not known. It has no much larger one-base neighbor in the sample; base qualities were not kept.

The TCR comes from an adult who received the AZD1222 COVID-19 vaccine. Sequenced here: peripheral blood, sampled 28 days after the second AZD1222 dose. Here the chain combines TRBV29-1 and TRBJ1-2; tentative D gene TRBD1, with 5 bases matching. For the CDR3, the sequence is CSVEVPGGDLPPDGGYTF. The bases read TGCAGCGTTGAAGTCCCCGGTGGGGACTTACCGCCAGATGGGGGCTACACCTTC.